This passage covers 20 T cell receptor beta chains from one sample sequenced in a study of metastatic and nonmetastatic thyroid tumors (dated by TCRdb to 2020 to 2021). Before undergoing thyroid surgery, none of the patients had been given any kind of treatment. The library came from PCR. For sequencing, an Illumina HiSeq 4000 was employed. TCRdb took the public reads, trimmed them with fastp at Q25, ran MiXCR for clone calling and kept in-frame beta chains. The sample data list roughly 58,000 clones, and approximately 4.1% of these were observed just once. The top ten clones comprise 20% to 25% of the sample. What was sequenced was blood. These receptors were collected from a female donor with papillary thyroid cancer or a benign thyroid nodule (not recorded which). Some clones in this sample may be carry-over from other donors' samples.

Concerning this clone itself: A much larger clonotype is one base distant, so this may be a read error. This chain uses TRBV30 with TRBJ2-1; D might be TRBD1 (6 bases). From germline, CDR1 is GTSNPN and CDR2 SVGIG (reference sequence). CDR3 length: 15 residues. Trimming shortened V by 3 bases and J by 5 bases, and 17 bases separated the two germline ends. CDR3 in DNA: TGTGCCTGGAGCGTCCAGGGGTGGTCGAACAATGAGCAGTTCTTC. It yields the protein CAWSVQGWSNNEQFF.

This clone was found a few times. The gene calls are TRBV5-6 and TRBJ1-4, with TRBD1 matching over 7 bases. The CDR3 has 15 amino acids. CDR1 and CDR2 (germline): SGHDT, YYEEEE. Germline trimming cut 7 bases from V and 7 bases from J; bases unmatched to any gene: 13. CDR3 DNA: TGTGCCAGCGACACTCGACAGGGCCGGACTGAAAAACTGTTTTTT. This sequence encodes CASDTRQGRTEKLFF.

This clone was detected ten times or more. The V gene is TRBV6-2 or TRBV6-3, the J gene TRBJ2-2; D is ambiguous. The CDR3 is 12 residues long. Between the trimmed V and J ends, which lost 2 bases and 7 bases, there was a span of 5 bases. The germline gives CDR1 MNHEY, CDR2 SVGEGT. The DNA for the CDR3 is TGTGCCAGCAGTTACCTCGGCGGGGAGCTGTTTTTT. Residues: CASSYLGGELFF.

This chain uses TRBV12-3 or TRBV12-4 with TRBJ2-1; D ambiguous. This CDR3 has 15 amino acids. The V end lost 6 bases, the J end lost 9 bases, and 21 bases lay between the germline ends. The CDR3 DNA follows: TGTGCCAGCAGACCCACCGACTCTTACGCCACTGAGCAGTTCTTC. Protein product: CASRPTDSYATEQFF.

A few counts support this clone. This sequence joins TRBV12-3 or TRBV12-4 and TRBJ2-1; D might be TRBD1 or TRBD2, each matching 5 bases. The V gene lost 7 bases and the J gene lost 13 bases, with 23 bases spanning the gap. The CDR3 runs 14 residues. In DNA, the CDR3 is TGTGCCAGCACTAGACAACGGGACCCCGCGGAACAGTTCTTC. Translated: CASTRQRDPAEQFF.

V and J are TRBV6-1 and TRBJ1-2, with 9 bases lining up with TRBD1. Germline assignment: CDR1 MNHNS and CDR2 SASEGT. CDR3 length: 16 residues. Trimming removed 8 bases from V and 6 bases from J; junction bases left unmatched: 16. CDR3 nucleotides: TGTGCCAGCGTCCGGGACAGGGTTACCCTCAGGGATGGCTACACCTTC. As protein: CASVRDRVTLRDGYTF.

This clone was seen repeatedly, ten times or more. The gene calls are TRBV7-8 and TRBJ2-3; 7 bases map to TRBD2. The CDR3 runs to 16 residues. V lost 1 base and J lost 4; bases outside the gene matches: 8. Germline lookup yields CDR1 SGHVS and CDR2 FQNEAQ. CDR3 in amino acids: CASSLGSLADPDTQYF. The CDR3 DNA follows: TGTGCCAGCAGCTTAGGTTCGCTAGCGGATCCAGATACGCAGTATTTT.

This clone showed up many times. This chain joins TRBV6-1 and TRBJ2-7; D gene unclear. CDR3 length: 14 residues. Germline-derived CDR1 and CDR2 are MNHNS and SASEGT. Trimming cost V 8 bases and J 6 bases, with 20 bases left between them. DNA of the CDR3: TGTGCCAGCGGCCGACTCGAAGGGCTCCGCGAGCAGTACTTC. This sequence encodes CASGRLEGLREQYF.

At least ten counts were recorded for this clone. The genes are TRBV20-1 and TRBJ2-3; TRBD2 agrees at 16 bases. Trimming removed 4 bases from V and 2 bases from J; junction bases left unmatched: 6. CDR1 and CDR2 (germline): DFQATT, SNEGSKA (reference sequence). The CDR3 is 17 residues long. The CDR3 sequence is CSATGTSGGGSTDTQYF. The CDR3 DNA reads as TGCAGTGCTACCGGGACTAGCGGGGGGGGATCCACAGATACGCAGTATTTT.

Regarding this clone: Possible read error: a much larger clone is one base away. At the DNA level, this CDR3 is encoded by other sequences in the same sample as well. J is TRBJ1-1 and V is TRBV11-2; the D is unclear. Germline V lookup: CDR1 SGHAT, CDR2 FQNNGV. CDR3 length: 13 amino acids. Trimming took off 4 bases at V and 11 bases at J, with 17 bases between the two ends. CDR3 protein: CASSSLRVRVAFF. Written as DNA, the CDR3 is TGTGCCAGCAGCTCACTAAGGGTCCGGGTGGCTTTCTTT.

This clone was observed many times. The chain combines TRBV2 with TRBJ2-2; 11 bases align to TRBD1. V was clipped by 6 bases and J by 5 bases; unmatched bases: 8. This CDR3 contains 16 residues. CDR1 is SNHLY, CDR2 FYNNEI, per germline. The CDR3 nucleotides are TGTGCCAGCAGAACGGGACAGGGGGGTTATACCGGGGAGCTGTTTTTT. Encoded protein: CASRTGQGGYTGELFF.

This clone occurred many times. Other DNA sequences within the sample encode an identical CDR3. The chain combines TRBV3-1 with TRBJ2-3; D gene unclear. CDR3 length: 13 amino acids. Germline V gene data show CDR1 as LGHDT and CDR2 as YNNKEL (reference sequence). The V gene lost 0 bases and the J gene lost 0 bases, with 1 base spanning the gap. CDR3 amino acids: CASSQDSTDTQYF. CDR3 nucleotide sequence: TGTGCCAGCAGCCAAGACAGCACAGATACGCAGTATTTT.

This clone has at least ten counts. This chain connects TRBV2 to TRBJ2-2, with 12 nucleotides matching TRBD2. CDR1 is SNHLY and CDR2 is FYNNEI in the germline V gene. V lost 4 bases, J lost 4 bases, and 4 bases stayed unmatched. CDR3 length equals 16 residues. CDR3 coding DNA: TGTGCCAGCAGTGGTAGGACTAGCGGGATCACCGGGGAGCTGTTTTTT. Amino acid sequence: CASSGRTSGITGELFF.

This clone appeared a few times. V gene TRBV5-6 combines with J gene TRBJ1-5, with unresolved D. The V gene's germline CDR1 is SGHDT and CDR2 YYEEEE. This CDR3 has 15 amino acids. The V gene lost 4 bases and the J gene lost 3 bases, with 14 bases spanning the gap. The CDR3 protein is CASSANGRPNQPQHF. The DNA of the CDR3 is TGTGCCAGCAGCGCAAATGGACGCCCCAATCAGCCCCAGCATTTT.

This clone was seen repeatedly, ten times or more. The rearrangement joins TRBV2 to TRBJ1-5, with 7 bases matching TRBD1. This CDR3 contains 16 residues. Germline CDR1 is SNHLY and CDR2 is FYNNEI. V gave up 4 bases and J gave up 1 base; unmatched junction bases: 7. For the CDR3, the DNA is TGTGCCAGCAGTGCAGGACAGGAGGGCAGCAATCAGCCCCAGCATTTT. It is translated as CASSAGQEGSNQPQHF.

This clone was seen ten or more times. The chain links TRBV2 to TRBJ1-1, with 8 nucleotides matching TRBD1. V lost 5 bases and J lost 2; bases outside the gene matches: 4. The CDR3 is made up of 14 amino acids. The germline CDR1 and CDR2 sequences are SNHLY and FYNNEI. This CDR3 reads CASSLTGVNTEAFF. DNA for the CDR3: TGTGCCAGCAGTTTGACAGGGGTAAACACTGAAGCTTTCTTT.

This clone was recorded many times. The chain recombines TRBV2 with TRBJ1-5; the D gene is possibly TRBD1 (5 bases). Trimming removed 10 bases at V and 3 bases at J, with 13 bases between. The CDR3 runs to 13 residues. In germline, CDR1 is SNHLY, CDR2 FYNNEI. CDR3 amino acids: CATHGGDNQPQHF. The CDR3 nucleotides are TGTGCCACCCACGGAGGGGACAATCAGCCCCAGCATTTT.

V and J are TRBV6-1 and TRBJ2-3; TRBD2 matches 16 bases. The germline gives CDR1 MNHNS, CDR2 SASEGT. The CDR3 totals 17 residues. The ends lost 7 bases at V and 5 bases at J; junction bases unmatched: 9. The CDR3 region has the DNA TGTGCCAGCACCCCGGGACTAGCGGGAGGGGGAGTAGATACGCAGTATTTT. The encoded protein is CASTPGLAGGGVDTQYF.

This clone was observed many times. The V call is TRBV9, the J call TRBJ2-5; 12 bases agree with TRBD2. This CDR3 region has 15 residues. The germline gives CDR1 SGDLS, CDR2 YYNGEE. J gave up 5 bases and V 4 bases, and 6 bases lay outside the gene matches. The CDR3 nucleotides read TGTGCCAGCAGCCTAGCGGGAGGGCCGTGGGAGACCCAGTACTTC. Its protein is CASSLAGGPWETQYF.

This clone was recorded many times. The chain carries TRBV5-1 and TRBJ2-1; D gene unclear. The germline V gene has CDR1 SGHRS and CDR2 YFSETQ. The ends were cut back, 4 bases at V and 9 bases at J, with 20 bases in the middle. The CDR3 consists of 15 residues. This CDR3 reads CASSPTDSYATEQFF. DNA of the CDR3: TGCGCCAGCAGCCCCACCGACTCTTACGCCACTGAGCAGTTCTTC.